Here is one T cell receptor (beta chain) with its context. This clonotype was recorded many times. Its antigen remains unidentified. Nothing much larger sits one base from this clone, and base qualities are not available. This entry comes from a study of CD8 T cells in ankylosing spondylitis (dated by TCRdb to between 2016 and 2019). Context from the whole study: T cell receptor beta repertoires were profiled in healthy donors and ankylosing spondylitis patients so that disease-linked TCR variants could be found. In total, the full study cohort was made up of roughly 110 healthy donors and 20 to 25 ankylosing spondylitis patients. Samples of peripheral blood were taken, and for ankylosing spondylitis patients, synovial fluid was collected as well.

Sequencing instrument: Illumina HiSeq 2500. Quantitative 5'-RACE with molecular barcodes was used to prepare TCR beta libraries. The paper's processing steps were these. Disease-linked TCR variants were identified with a new computational method built on a probabilistic model of VDJ rearrangement. TCRdb redid the processing of the public reads, applying fastp at Q25 and MiXCR, and retained in-frame beta chains. Rows are combined by CDR3 protein, so each entry shows the most common genes and DNA. The V and J calls shown here were made by TCRdb, not taken from the authors' results. The sample table shows about 300,000 distinct CDR3 sequences, and less than 25% are seen once. The ten largest account for about 3.7% of the sample. Its CDR3 holds 15 amino acids, cysteine through phenylalanine. The retained sequence is limited to the CDR3, 45 bases, with the frame set at the first base. A distance of 14 bases separates the germline ends of V and J, which lose 2 bases and 0 bases respectively. CDR1 DFQATT and CDR2 SNEGSKA are derived from the germline V gene (reference sequence).

What the authors observed across the whole study: A TCR beta motif of eight highly homologous amino acid variants appeared characteristic of blood from ankylosing spondylitis patients. The disease-linked clones showed a CD8+ phenotype and occurred at relatively low frequencies in peripheral blood. Significant enrichment of the disease-linked clones was reported in matched synovial fluid samples from ankylosing spondylitis patients. Some TCR beta motif variants had previously been reported in synovial fluid and blood of reactive arthritis patients, which suggested common disease-initiation mechanisms.

The clonotype was recovered from a female donor with ankylosing spondylitis or in good health (not recorded which). Sequencing was performed on blood, either unsorted or a sorted T cell fraction (not recorded which). The V and J genes are TRBV20-1 and TRBJ2-7; the D segment is perhaps TRBD1 or TRBD2, each sharing 5 matched bases. The sequenced DNA is TGCAGTGCTAGACGTGGGACGTCCGGCTCCTACGAGCAGTACTTC. The resulting protein is CSARRGTSGSYEQYF.